This T cell receptor (beta chain) was sequenced during a study of blood T cells in healthy people across ages. Regarding the study as a whole: Per million T cells, TCR beta diversity dropped roughly linearly as age increased.

In this sample, this clonotype turned up many times. Antigen unknown. Through a sample-barcoded 5' primer and a J-beta primer mix, a second PCR was run for about 6 to 11 cycles. TCRdb re-derived calls from the 5' RACE reads in MiXCR, one entry per CDR3 protein. The table lists hundreds of thousands of distinct CDR3 sequences, 58% of them singletons. Per the germline V gene, CDR1 is SGHTA and CDR2 is FQGNSA. This CDR3 region has 12 residues. V lost 5 bases and J 7 bases, leaving 11 bases between the germline ends. The rearrangement links TRBV7-2 to TRBJ2-5; the D gene is possibly TRBD2 (5 bases). The receptor was derived from a man aged 25-45 years in good health. Material: blood. DNA for the CDR3: TGTGCCAGCAGCCCGTTGAGCGGGACCCAGTACTTC. Translation gives CASSPLSGTQYF.